Described below is a single TCR beta chain sequence and its context. This CDR3 contains 13 residues. Germline CDR1 SNHLY, CDR2 FYNNEI. Losses at the gene ends were 11 bases for V and 3 bases for J; bases not matched to a gene: 6. Original handling: Reference gene primer amplification yielded estimated nucleated cell counts. The assay was immunoSEQ multiplex PCR, and TCRdb's table has in-frame clones only and misses some. Clone size and V and J calls were adopted from that table, with D and trimming inferred from the DNA. The sample consists of just over 80,000 clones, 80% to 85% of them appearing once. These data come from a study of blood T cell repertoires in COVID-19. Study information: COVID-19 samples, acute and convalescent, were from the United States, Italy and Spain. PBMCs, B-cell-depleted T cells, or T cells provided the cDNA or gDNA that made up the material.

The V call is TRBV2, the J call TRBJ1-5, with TRBD1 identical over 8 bases. The source is a man at least 80 years old with acute or convalescent COVID-19. Sequenced material: peripheral blood. In nucleotides, the CDR3 is TGTGCCCTCGGGGGACAGGTCAATCAGCCCCAGCATTTT. It yields the protein CALGGQVNQPQHF. Full variable domain (remainder filled in from reference TRBV2 and TRBJ1-5): EPEVTQTPSHQVTQMGQEVILRCVPISNHLYFYWYRQILGQKVEFLVSFYNNEISEKSEIFDDQFSVERPDGSNFTLKIRSTKLEDSAMYFCALGGQVNQPQHFGDGTRLSIL.